This T cell receptor (beta chain) is drawn from a study of vaccination effects on CD4 cells after COVID-19. Overall study context: It was a median of 72 days after the second dose that post-vaccine samples were obtained.

Trimming removed 6 bases from V and 1 base from J, with 10 bases in between. Looked up from germline, CDR1 is SGHRS and CDR2 is YFSETQ. The CDR3 sequence is 13 residues long. With respect to this clone: What it binds is not known.

Prior to sequencing, the ViraFEST assay stimulated PBMC with viral peptide pools, which expanded the antigen-specific CD4+ T cells. Isolating CD4+ T cells followed about 10 days of culture. Of the BNT162b2 and mRNA-1273 vaccines, participants received two doses of one or the other. Assay: immunoSEQ multiplex PCR; the TCRdb copy retains only in-frame clones and omits some. The data hold approximately 30,000 clones, with about four fifths observed a single time. This specimen was CD4+ T cells from PBMCs cultured with HCoV-NL63 spike peptides, taken after COVID-19 vaccination. The sequence derives from a human donor who received a COVID-19 vaccine. Some clones in this sample may be carry-over from other donors' samples. This chain joins TRBV5-1 and TRBJ1-1; D gene uncertain. CDR3 coding DNA: TGCGCCAGCAAGACACAGAAGAACACTGAAGCTTTCTTT. Protein sequence: CASKTQKNTEAFF.